Presented here are 20 T cell receptor beta chains from one specimen sequenced in a study of shared clonotypes between healthy human individuals. The protocol was immunoSEQ multiplex PCR, while the TCRdb copy is restricted to in-frame clones and leaves out a portion. The repertoire holds about 460,000 clones, with 77% as singletons. The specimen sequenced was PBMCs. These receptors originate from a woman aged 35 to 49 in good health. Some clones in this sample may be carry-over from other donors' samples.

This clone showed up just a few times. V gene TRBV5-4 combines with J gene TRBJ2-5; maybe TRBD2 (6 bases). Trimming cost V 4 bases and J 11 bases, with 24 bases left between them. This CDR3 has 15 residues. Germline V lookup: CDR1 SGHNT, CDR2 YYREEE (reference sequence). As DNA, the CDR3 is TGTGCCAGCAGCACCCCCGGCGCCGCTACGGGGGAGCAGTACTTC. This gives the protein CASSTPGAATGEQYF.

This clone showed up just once. The chain uses TRBV5-1 and TRBJ1-1; D is possibly TRBD1 (5 bases). Germline lookup yields CDR1 SGHRS and CDR2 YFSETQ. Trimming stripped 7 bases from V and 1 base from J, with 11 bases between. This CDR3 is 13 amino acids long. CDR3 in amino acids: CASQSGTNTEAFF. In DNA form, the CDR3 reads TGCGCCAGCCAATCAGGGACGAACACTGAAGCTTTCTTT.

The chain joins TRBV18 to TRBJ2-5; 11 positions match TRBD1. CDR3 length: 14 residues. The V gene end was trimmed by 5 bases and the J gene end by 4 bases; junction bases not matched to a gene: 3. CDR1 is KGHSH and CDR2 is LQKENI in the germline V gene. This CDR3 is CASSEDRGRETQYF. The CDR3 DNA reads TGTGCCAGCTCAGAGGACAGGGGGCGAGAGACCCAGTACTTC.

V is TRBV28 and J is TRBJ2-7; the match to TRBD1 covers 7 bases. In germline, CDR1 is MDHEN, CDR2 SYDVKM. With V trimmed by 3 bases and J by 2 bases, 7 bases remained unmatched. CDR3 length: 15 residues. CDR3 DNA: TGTGCCAGCAGTTTCGAGGGGGCGCCGACCTACGAGCAGTACTTC. Protein: CASSFEGAPTYEQYF.

This chain uses TRBV7-8 with TRBJ1-1; 7 nucleotides align to TRBD1. The J segment lost 4 bases and the V segment lost 6 bases, leaving 5 bases of the junction unmatched. This CDR3 has 13 residues. Germline V gene sequence: CDR1 SGHVS, CDR2 FQNEAQ. The CDR3 is CASRPGGTTEAFF. In DNA, the CDR3 is TGTGCCAGCAGGCCAGGGGGGACCACTGAAGCTTTCTTT.

The CDR3 reads CAAAGDYEQYF. The CDR3 nucleotides read TGTGCCGCAGCGGGAGACTACGAGCAGTACTTC. The chain combines TRBV10-3 with TRBJ2-7; 8 bases line up with TRBD2. The CDR3 is 11 residues long. Per germline, CDR1 ENHRY and CDR2 SYGVKD. V shed 11 bases and J 3 bases; nucleotides not matched to a gene: 3.

This clone came up a few times. The same CDR3 is also encoded by other DNA sequences in this sample. The chain carries TRBV5-1 and TRBJ1-2; the D gene is possibly TRBD1 (5 bases). Germline CDR1 SGHRS, CDR2 YFSETQ. V lost 1 base, J lost 1 base, and 5 bases lay in between. This CDR3 has 13 residues. Here the CDR3 DNA reads TGCGCCAGCAGCTTGCAGGGTAACTATGGCTACACCTTC. Its protein product is CASSLQGNYGYTF.

The chain is built from TRBV5-1 and TRBJ2-7; D is ambiguous. CDR3 length: 12 residues. The germline V gene has CDR1 SGHRS and CDR2 YFSETQ. Trimming pared 1 base from V and 6 bases from J, leaving 8 bases between. CDR3 protein: CASSLWRGEQYF. CDR3 in DNA: TGCGCCAGCAGCTTGTGGCGCGGCGAGCAGTACTTC. Full variable domain (missing parts from reference TRBV5-1 and TRBJ2-7): KAGVTQTPRYLIKTRGQQVTLSCSPISGHRSVSWYQQTPGQGLQFLFEYFSETQRNKGNFPGRFSGRQFSNSRSEMNVSTLELGDSALYLCASSLWRGEQYFGPGTRLTVT.

Details on this clone: This sequence may be a read error, since a much larger clone differs from it by one base. This chain connects TRBV6-4 to TRBJ2-2, with TRBD2 matching 11 bases. V dropped 8 bases and J dropped 5; count of bases not matched to a gene: 4. This CDR3 is built from 14 residues. Germline V gene sequence: CDR1 MRHNA, CDR2 SNTAGT. The CDR3 loop is CASGVAGGTGELFF. CDR3 nucleotide sequence: TGTGCCAGCGGTGTAGCGGGAGGGACCGGGGAGCTGTTTTTT.

This clone has at least ten counts. The chain uses TRBV4-2 and TRBJ2-1; 8 bases are a match to TRBD2. This CDR3 comprises 19 residues. Germline-derived CDR1 and CDR2 are LGHNA and YNFKEQ. J gave up 7 bases and V 0 bases, and 17 bases lay outside the gene matches. The CDR3 reads CASSQESGTRDIGGNEQFF. In DNA, the CDR3 is TGTGCCAGCAGCCAAGAATCCGGGACTAGGGACATCGGCGGGAATGAGCAGTTCTTC.

The chain is built from TRBV4-2 and TRBJ1-1; D uncertain. The CDR3 has 11 residues. Germline lookup yields CDR1 LGHNA and CDR2 YNFKEQ. The V and J ends lost 1 base and 8 bases respectively, with 5 bases between them. CDR3 region: CASSQGREAFF. The DNA of the CDR3 is TGTGCCAGCAGCCAAGGGAGAGAAGCTTTCTTT.

Concerning this clone itself: Given a far larger clone just one base away, this is likely a sequencing read error. V gene TRBV5-1 combines with J gene TRBJ1-1; D is ambiguous. Germline V gene sequence: CDR1 SGHRS, CDR2 YFSETQ. CDR3 length: 13 amino acids. V dropped 0 bases and J dropped 1 base, with 4 bases sitting between them. CDR3 in amino acids: CASSLDKNTEAFF. The CDR3 coding sequence is TGCGCCAGCAGCTTGGACAAGAACACTGAAGCTTTCTTT.

Comment on this clone: A far larger clone is one base from this, pointing to a likely read error. This CDR3 fails to terminate in the conserved phenylalanine or tryptophan, so it likely reflects a read error. V gene TRBV20-1 combines with J gene TRBJ1-2; D remains ambiguous. Between the trimmed V and J ends, which lost 6 bases and 5 bases, there was a span of 7 bases. The CDR3 length is 10 residues. Germline lookup yields CDR1 DFQATT and CDR2 SNEGSKA (reference sequence). CDR3 nucleotides: TGCAGTGCAGCAGATTATGGCTACACCCTC. Protein product: CSAADYGYTL.

This clone was counted once. V is TRBV27 and J is TRBJ2-1; D could derive from TRBD1 or TRBD2 (5 bases each). V was clipped by 5 bases and J by 3 bases, with 17 bases between them. CDR3 length equals 16 residues. In germline, CDR1 is MNHEY, CDR2 SMNVEV (reference sequence). The CDR3: CASSAGARSGYNEQFF. CDR3 DNA sequence: TGTGCCAGCAGTGCCGGGGCCCGATCGGGCTACAATGAGCAGTTCTTC.

Worth noting for this clone: Other DNA variants within this sample encode the same CDR3. This chain links TRBV9 with TRBJ2-7, with 10 bases lining up with TRBD1. V shed 2 bases, J shed 0 bases, and the junction held 2 bases outside the gene matches. The CDR3 sequence is 15 residues long. Germline CDR1 is SGDLS and CDR2 is YYNGEE. CDR3 loop: CASSVGQGDSYEQYF. In DNA, the CDR3 is TGTGCCAGCAGCGTCGGACAGGGGGACTCCTACGAGCAGTACTTC.

With regard to this clone: One end of the junction varies from germline; a read error may be responsible. The chain is built from TRBV19 and TRBJ1-1; tentative D call: TRBD1 (6 bases). This CDR3 is built from 14 residues. In germline, CDR1 is LNHDA, CDR2 SQIVND (reference sequence). CDR3 residues: CACSIGQHGTEAFF. The DNA of the CDR3 is TGTGCCTGTAGTATCGGACAGCACGGCACTGAAGCTTTCTTT.

About this clone itself: Since a far larger clone is one base different, this is likely a read error. This sample includes further DNA sequences coding for the same CDR3. The chain links TRBV7-9 to TRBJ2-5; no firm D call. Trimming pared 0 bases from V and 5 bases from J, leaving 4 bases between. CDR3 length equals 12 residues. Germline V gene data show CDR1 as SEHNR and CDR2 as FQNEAQ (reference sequence). Here the CDR3 DNA reads TGTGCCAGCAGCTTAGCGATTGAGACCCAGTACTTC. Amino acid sequence: CASSLAIETQYF. Together with reference TRBV7-9 and TRBJ2-5, the CDR3 gives the full variable domain: DTGVSQNPRHKITKRGQNVTFRCDPISEHNRLYWYRQTLGQGPEFLTYFQNEAQLEKSRLLSDRFSAERPKGSFSTLEIQRTEQGDSAMYLCASSLAIETQYFGPGTRLLVL.

Points on this clone: A much larger clone differs by one base, so this may be a read error. As DNA, the CDR3 is TGTGCCAGCAGTTTCACCGGGGAGCTGTTTTTT. Encoded protein: CASSFTGELFF. The rearrangement uses TRBV28 and TRBJ2-2; D not certain. CDR1 and CDR2 from the germline V gene are MDHEN and SYDVKM. This CDR3 has 11 amino acids. V was pared by 3 bases and J by 4 bases, with 0 bases between.

This chain uses TRBV6-1 with TRBJ1-5; weak D call: TRBD1 (6 bases). The germline CDR1 and CDR2 sequences are MNHNS and SASEGT. Trimming shortened V by 7 bases and J by 8 bases, and 18 bases separated the two germline ends. This CDR3 is built from 14 residues. The CDR3 region is CASTVGQITEPQHF. The DNA for the CDR3 is TGTGCCAGCACCGTGGGACAAATAACGGAGCCCCAGCATTTT.

This rearrangement joins TRBV27 to TRBJ2-7; 7 nucleotides match TRBD1. The CDR3 has 14 residues. Looked up from germline, CDR1 is MNHEY and CDR2 is SMNVEV (reference sequence). Unmatched junction bases numbered 13, after V lost 7 bases and J lost 7 bases. CDR3 in amino acids: CASKETGPLQEQYF. The DNA for the CDR3 is TGTGCCAGCAAGGAGACAGGGCCCCTACAAGAGCAGTACTTC.